Below, one T cell receptor beta chain is given with its context. Its antigen remains unidentified. These data belong to a study of early T cells in non-severe SARS-CoV-2 infection. Study summary: Unsorted whole blood bulk RNA was sequenced, with unpaired chains. Study-level findings and limits: Clonotype matching in VDJdb favored anti-spike CD8 responses and did not capture private and CD4 specificities.

V lost 6 bases, J lost 7 bases, and 7 bases stayed unmatched. Germline V gene lookup returns CDR1 MNHNS and CDR2 SASEGT. The CDR3 covers 14 residues. cDNA molecules, individually, were tagged with unique molecular identifiers. TCRdb fed the 5' RACE reads into MiXCR, producing one record per CDR3 protein. The sample lists approximately 70,000 distinct CDR3 sequences; roughly 13% were seen once. The rearrangement joins TRBV6-1 to TRBJ1-5, with 9 bases matching TRBD1. The sample was whole blood. The clonotype was recovered from an adult who was a healthcare worker with PCR-confirmed SARS-CoV-2 infection or an uninfected control (not recorded which). In DNA form, the CDR3 reads TGTGCCAGCAGGGACGGGACAGGGACGCAGCCCCAGCATTTT. Its protein is CASRDGTGTQPQHF.